This T cell receptor (beta chain) was recovered during a study of T cell responses to AZD1222 COVID-19 vaccine (dated by TCRdb to 2020 to 2023). Background for the entire study: Because spike-specific TCR depth and breadth did not differ between the two schedules, AZD1222 recipients who got a second dose at roughly 4 weeks were pooled with those who got a second dose at roughly 12 weeks. TCR sequencing was performed for 230 to 250 trial participants, of whom 200 to 210 were given two doses of AZD1222 and some 26 were given two doses of MenACWY control vaccine. Trial participants were enrolled by age into 18-55, 56-69 and 70-plus year subgroups, with approximately 150, 30 and 60 TCR-sequenced participants respectively.

Concerning this clone: The antigen it recognizes is unknown. The input lacks base qualities; no much larger clone sits a single base away.

General findings and caveats noted by the study authors: In the small 56-69-year group, the increase in depth fell short of significance, most likely because of low power. After two AZD1222 doses, both the breadth and the depth of spike-specific TCRs were significantly higher than at day 0 and than in MenACWY recipients. The whole spike protein was spanned by vaccine-associated CD4 TCRs, and dominant responses were seen in regions 160-218 and 743-854. Conclusions about previously exposed vaccinees are limited, since just six AZD1222 recipients were seropositive for SARS-CoV-2 at baseline. Because no day 14 peak-response samples were available, the repertoires could be characterized only after the peak T cell response. Participants were mostly white British and included more females than males, and it was suggested by the authors that clonal diversity may have been underestimated. Reportedly, close to half of the unique spike-specific TCRs recognized epitopes lying outside the regions that are mutated in the B.1.351 and B.1.1.7 variants.

Inclusive of the bounding cysteine and phenylalanine, the CDR3 is 14 residues long. CDR3 DNA is the only sequence kept; it has 42 bases, read in frame from the first base. Trimming removed 0 bases from V and 7 bases from J, leaving 10 bases between the germline ends. The germline V gene specifies SGDLS as CDR1 and YYNGEE as CDR2. The CDR3 regions of human TCRbeta chains were subjected to immunosequencing. The authors' pipeline ran thus. Repertoire TCRs were matched against a reference library of SARS-CoV-2-specific TCRs generated with the MIRA antigen-specificity platform. Breadth was defined as the fraction of unique TCRs that were SARS-CoV-2-associated, and depth was defined as the fraction of total T cells that were SARS-CoV-2-associated. Using the MIRA data, each spike-specific TCR was mapped to the spike region that the TCR reacts to and placed in a CD4 or CD8 class. Log10-transformed breadth and depth values were compared by one-way ANOVA with Sidak's multiple comparisons tests. As stored in TCRdb, this immuneACCESS dataset retains in-frame rearrangements with V and J assigned. A fraction of the clones does not appear; measured against another copy, unresolved V genes explain less than half of the discrepancy, and the remainder lacks a known reason. The DNA was the basis for D and trimming; V, J and clone size are from that table. The sample has approximately 180,000 clones on record, approximately 86% of them singletons. Together, the top ten hold approximately 8% of the sample.

The time point label for this specimen denotes: baseline before first vaccination. Vaccinee samples were obtained from the UK trials COV001 and COV002, which included a single-blind randomized controlled phase 2/3 trial of AZD1222 (ChAdOx1 nCoV-19) in healthy adults. For TCRbeta chain sequencing, PBMC samples from trial participants were taken at day 0 and at day 28 after the second dose. This specimen was peripheral blood, taken on day 0 of AZD1222 vaccination. The source of this sequence is an adult in good health. The V gene is TRBV9 and the J gene is TRBJ1-4; possibly the D gene is TRBD1, per 5 matching bases. The CDR3 in this case is CASSVGGVGEKLFF. The DNA reads TGTGCCAGCAGCGTAGGAGGGGTAGGTGAAAAACTGTTTTTT.